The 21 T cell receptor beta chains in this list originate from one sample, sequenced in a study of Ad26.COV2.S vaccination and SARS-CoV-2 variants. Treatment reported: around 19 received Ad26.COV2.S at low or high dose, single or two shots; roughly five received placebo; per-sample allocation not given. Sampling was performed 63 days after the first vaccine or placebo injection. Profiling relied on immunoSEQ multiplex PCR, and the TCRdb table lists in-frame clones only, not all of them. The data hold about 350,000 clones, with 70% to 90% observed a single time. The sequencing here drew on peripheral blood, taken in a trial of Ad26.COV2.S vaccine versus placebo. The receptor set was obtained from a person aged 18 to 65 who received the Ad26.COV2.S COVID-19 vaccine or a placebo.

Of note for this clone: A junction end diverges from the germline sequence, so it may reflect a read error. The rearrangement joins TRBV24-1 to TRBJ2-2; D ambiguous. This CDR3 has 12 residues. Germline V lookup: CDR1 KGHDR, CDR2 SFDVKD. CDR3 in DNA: TGTGCCACCAGGGATTCCCCCGGGGAGCTGTTTTTT. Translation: CATRDSPGELFF.

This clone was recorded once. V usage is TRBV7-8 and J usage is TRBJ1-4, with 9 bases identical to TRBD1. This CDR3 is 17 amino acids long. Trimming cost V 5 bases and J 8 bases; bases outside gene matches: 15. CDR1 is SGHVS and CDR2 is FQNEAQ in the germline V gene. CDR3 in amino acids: CASSARPGTGTREKLFF. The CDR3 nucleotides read TGTGCCAGCAGCGCCCGTCCCGGGACAGGGACGAGGGAAAAACTGTTTTTT.

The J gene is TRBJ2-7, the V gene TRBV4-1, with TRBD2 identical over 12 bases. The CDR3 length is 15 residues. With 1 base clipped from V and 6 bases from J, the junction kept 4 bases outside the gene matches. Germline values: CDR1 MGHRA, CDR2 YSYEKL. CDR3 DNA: TGCGCCAGCAGCCAAGCTAGCGGGGGGGCGAGCGAGCAGTACTTC. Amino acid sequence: CASSQASGGASEQYF.

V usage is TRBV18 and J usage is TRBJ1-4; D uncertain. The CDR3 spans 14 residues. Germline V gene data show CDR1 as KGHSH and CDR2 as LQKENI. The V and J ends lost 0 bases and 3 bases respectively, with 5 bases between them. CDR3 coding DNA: TGTGCCAGCTCACCACCAACCTCTAATGAAAAACTGTTTTTT. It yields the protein CASSPPTSNEKLFF.

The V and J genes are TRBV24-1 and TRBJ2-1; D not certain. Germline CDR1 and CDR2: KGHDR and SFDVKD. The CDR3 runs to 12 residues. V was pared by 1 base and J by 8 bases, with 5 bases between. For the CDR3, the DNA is TGTGCCACCAGTGATTTTGGGGATGAGCAGTTCTTC. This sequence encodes CATSDFGDEQFF.

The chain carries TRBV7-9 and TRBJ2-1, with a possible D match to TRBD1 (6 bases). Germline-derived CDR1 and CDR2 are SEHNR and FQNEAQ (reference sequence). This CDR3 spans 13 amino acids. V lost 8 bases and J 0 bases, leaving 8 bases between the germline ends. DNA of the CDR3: TGTGCCAGCGCGACAGGCTCCTACAATGAGCAGTTCTTC. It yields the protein CASATGSYNEQFF.

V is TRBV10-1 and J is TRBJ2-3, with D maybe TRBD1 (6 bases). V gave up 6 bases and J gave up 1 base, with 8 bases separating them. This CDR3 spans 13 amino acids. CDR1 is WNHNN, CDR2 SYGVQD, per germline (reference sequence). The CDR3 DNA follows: TGCGCCAGCAGCAAGGGGGGCACAGATACGCAGTATTTT. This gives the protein CASSKGGTDTQYF.

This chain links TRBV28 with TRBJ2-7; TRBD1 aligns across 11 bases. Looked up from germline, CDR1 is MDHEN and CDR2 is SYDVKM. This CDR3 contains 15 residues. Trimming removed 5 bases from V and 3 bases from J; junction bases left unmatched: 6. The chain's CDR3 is CASSAVGTGGYEQYF. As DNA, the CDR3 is TGTGCCAGCAGTGCGGTAGGGACAGGGGGCTACGAGCAGTACTTC.

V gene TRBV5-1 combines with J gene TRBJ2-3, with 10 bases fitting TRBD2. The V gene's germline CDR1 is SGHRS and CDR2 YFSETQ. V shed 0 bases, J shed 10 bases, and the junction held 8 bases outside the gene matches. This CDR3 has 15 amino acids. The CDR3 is CASSLATAGGRAQYF. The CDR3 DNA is TGCGCCAGCAGCTTGGCCACAGCGGGGGGGCGCGCGCAGTATTTT.

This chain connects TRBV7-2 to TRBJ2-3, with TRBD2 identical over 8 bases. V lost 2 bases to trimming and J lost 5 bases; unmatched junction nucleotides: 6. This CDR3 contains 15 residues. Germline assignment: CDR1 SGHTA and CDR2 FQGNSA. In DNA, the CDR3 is TGTGCCAGCAGCTTACCGGGGGGGGTCAAAGATACGCAGTATTTT. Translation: CASSLPGGVKDTQYF.

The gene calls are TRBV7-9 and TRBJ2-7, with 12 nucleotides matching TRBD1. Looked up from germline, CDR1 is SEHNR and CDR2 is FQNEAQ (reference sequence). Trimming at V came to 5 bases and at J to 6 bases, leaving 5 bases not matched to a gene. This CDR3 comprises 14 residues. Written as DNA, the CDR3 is TGTGCCAGCAGCGTGGGACAGGGGGCGCGCGAGCAGTACTTC. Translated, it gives CASSVGQGAREQYF. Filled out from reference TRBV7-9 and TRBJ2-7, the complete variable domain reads DTGVSQNPRHKITKRGQNVTFRCDPISEHNRLYWYRQTLGQGPEFLTYFQNEAQLEKSRLLSDRFSAERPKGSFSTLEIQRTEQGDSAMYLCASSVGQGAREQYFGPGTRLTVT.

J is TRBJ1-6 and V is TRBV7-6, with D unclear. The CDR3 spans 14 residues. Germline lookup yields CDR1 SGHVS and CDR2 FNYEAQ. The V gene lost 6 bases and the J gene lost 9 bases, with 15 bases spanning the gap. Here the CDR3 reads CASRSTTNSSPLHF. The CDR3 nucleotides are TGTGCCAGCAGGTCCACCACGAACAGTTCACCCCTCCACTTT.

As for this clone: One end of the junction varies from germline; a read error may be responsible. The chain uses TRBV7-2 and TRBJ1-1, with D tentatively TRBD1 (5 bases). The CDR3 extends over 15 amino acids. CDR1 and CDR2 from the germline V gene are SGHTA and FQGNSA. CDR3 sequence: CASSLAGLLNTEAFF. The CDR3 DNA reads TGTGCCAGCAGCCTAGCGGGACTCCTGAACACTGAAGCTTTCTTT. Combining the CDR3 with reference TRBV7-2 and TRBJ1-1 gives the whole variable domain GAGVSQSPSNKVTEKGKDVELRCDPISGHTALYWYRQSLGQGLEFLIYFQGNSAPDKSGLPSDRFSAERTGGSVSTLTIQRTQQEDSAVYLCASSLAGLLNTEAFFGQGTRLTVV.

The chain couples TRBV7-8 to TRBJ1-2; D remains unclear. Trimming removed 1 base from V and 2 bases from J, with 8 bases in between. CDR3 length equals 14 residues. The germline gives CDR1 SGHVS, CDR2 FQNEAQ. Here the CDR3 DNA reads TGTGCCAGCAGCTTAGTACAGAAGAACTATGGCTACACCTTC. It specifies CASSLVQKNYGYTF.

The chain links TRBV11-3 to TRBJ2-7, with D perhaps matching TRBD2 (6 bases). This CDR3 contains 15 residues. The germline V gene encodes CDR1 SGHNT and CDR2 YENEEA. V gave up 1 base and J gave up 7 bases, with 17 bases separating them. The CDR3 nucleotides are TGTGCCAGCAGCTTAGCTACGGGACTCCAAGGGGAGCAGTACTTC. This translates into CASSLATGLQGEQYF.

CDR3 nucleotide sequence: TGTGCCAGCCCACGTCCGACTAGCGACCCGAGGACCGGGGAGCTGTTTTTT. This codes for CASPRPTSDPRTGELFF. V is TRBV18 and J is TRBJ2-2; 8 bases line up with TRBD2. Germline assignment: CDR1 KGHSH and CDR2 LQKENI. The V and J ends lost 8 bases and 5 bases, in that order; junction bases with no gene match: 16. CDR3 length equals 17 residues. Full variable domain (rest looked up from reference TRBV18 and TRBJ2-2): NAGVMQNPRHLVRRRGQEARLRCSPMKGHSHVYWYRQLPEEGLKFMVYLQKENIIDESGMPKERFSAEFPKEGPSILRIQQVVRGDSAAYFCASPRPTSDPRTGELFFGEGSRLTVL.

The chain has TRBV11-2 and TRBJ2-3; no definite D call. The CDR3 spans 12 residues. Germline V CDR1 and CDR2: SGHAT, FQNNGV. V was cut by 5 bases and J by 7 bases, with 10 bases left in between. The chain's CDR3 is CASSPGPHTQYF. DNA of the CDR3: TGTGCCAGCAGCCCAGGTCCGCATACGCAGTATTTT.

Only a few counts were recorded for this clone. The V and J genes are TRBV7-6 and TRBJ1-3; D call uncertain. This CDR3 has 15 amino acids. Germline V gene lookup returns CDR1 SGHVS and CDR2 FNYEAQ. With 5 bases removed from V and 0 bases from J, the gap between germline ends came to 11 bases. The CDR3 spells CASSHSRLSGNTIYF. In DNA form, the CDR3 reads TGTGCCAGCAGCCACTCCCGTCTCTCTGGAAACACCATATATTTT. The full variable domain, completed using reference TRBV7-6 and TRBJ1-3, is GAGVSQSPRYKVTKRGQDVALRCDPISGHVSLYWYRQALGQGPEFLTYFNYEAQQDKSGLPNDRFSAERPEGSISTLTIQRTEQRDSAMYRCASSHSRLSGNTIYFGEGSWLTVV.

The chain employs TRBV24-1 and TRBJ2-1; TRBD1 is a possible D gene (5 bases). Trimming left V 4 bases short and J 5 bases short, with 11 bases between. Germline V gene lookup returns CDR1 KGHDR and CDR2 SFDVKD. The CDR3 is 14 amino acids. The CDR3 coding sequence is TGTGCCACCAGTGACATGGACAACAACAATGAGCAGTTCTTC. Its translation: CATSDMDNNNEQFF.

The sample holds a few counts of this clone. CDR3 residues: CASSPNRETLGYTF. The CDR3 DNA is TGTGCCAGCAGCCCAAACAGGGAAACGTTGGGCTACACCTTC. The chain links TRBV3-1 (or the pseudogene TRBV3-2) to TRBJ1-2; a possible D gene is TRBD1 (6 bases). Trimming cost V 4 bases and J 8 bases, with 17 bases left between them. From germline, CDR1 is LGHDT and CDR2 YNNKEL (reference sequence). This CDR3 comprises 14 residues.

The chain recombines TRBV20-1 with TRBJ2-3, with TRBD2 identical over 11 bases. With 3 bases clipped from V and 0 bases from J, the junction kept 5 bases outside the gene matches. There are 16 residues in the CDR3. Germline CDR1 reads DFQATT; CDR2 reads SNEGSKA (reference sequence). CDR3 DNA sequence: TGCAGTGCTAGTGGGCTAGCGGGAGGAAGCACAGATACGCAGTATTTT. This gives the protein CSASGLAGGSTDTQYF.